This T cell receptor beta chain was obtained from a study of shared T cell receptors in the human thymus. Profiling relied on immunoSEQ multiplex PCR, and the TCRdb table lists in-frame clones only, not all of them. Among just under 550,000 clones listed, around 78% were seen once. V gave up 0 bases and J gave up 3 bases; unmatched junction bases: 10. The CDR3 is made up of 17 amino acids. Germline V CDR1 and CDR2: LNHNV, YYDKDF (reference sequence). This sample was shared with a second study, whose subject was human thymus T cells. In that study: Samples came from healthy Finnish infants during open corrective cardiac surgery. Corrective cardiac operations yielded the resected thymus tissue. What appeared biased in thymic and blood repertoires was the usage of V and J genes. Overlap was high between thymic repertoires from unrelated individuals, as reported in related research.

Material for sequencing was thymocytes. The TCR originated in a boy under two years old with a congenital heart defect. The chain couples TRBV15 to TRBJ2-7; 8 bases are shared with TRBD2. The DNA for the CDR3 is TGTGCCACCAGCAGAGATCGCTCCAGCGGGAGTCTCTACGAGCAGTACTTC. As protein: CATSRDRSSGSLYEQYF.